The source of this TCR beta chain is a study of T-cell memory formation after mild COVID-19. UMIs and sample barcodes were carried by the TCR alpha and TCR beta cDNA libraries that 5'RACE produced using constant-segment primers. TCRdb called the 5' RACE reads again in MiXCR, with one record for every CDR3 protein. The sample lists 180,000 or so distinct CDR3 sequences, 11% occurring once. Trimming removed 5 bases at V and 0 bases at J, with 10 bases between. This CDR3 is 14 amino acids long. Germline CDR1 MDHEN, CDR2 SYDVKM. This clonotype was seen a few times. As yet, its antigen is unknown. Findings and caveats of the study: That cross-reactive memory joined was suggested by some responding clones appearing in pre-infection memory. Balance between CD4 and CD8 was seen in clones contracting day 15 to 85, and a CD4+ lean was seen in later expanders.

Material: PBMCs or a T cell subset sorted from them (not recorded which). This chain links TRBV28 with TRBJ1-1; D remains ambiguous. This TCR derives from a man aged 18 to 29 who had mild COVID-19 (a few samples of this study predate the infection). Cell type and time point are not known. This CDR3 is CASSPSQLNTEAFF. CDR3 coding DNA: TGTGCCAGCAGTCCGTCTCAGTTGAACACTGAAGCTTTCTTT. Full variable domain (rest looked up from reference TRBV28 and TRBJ1-1): DVKVTQSSRYLVKRTGEKVFLECVQDMDHENMFWYRQDPGLGLRLIYFSYDVKMKEKGDIPEGYSVSREKKERFSLILESASTNQTSMYLCASSPSQLNTEAFFGQGTRLTVV.